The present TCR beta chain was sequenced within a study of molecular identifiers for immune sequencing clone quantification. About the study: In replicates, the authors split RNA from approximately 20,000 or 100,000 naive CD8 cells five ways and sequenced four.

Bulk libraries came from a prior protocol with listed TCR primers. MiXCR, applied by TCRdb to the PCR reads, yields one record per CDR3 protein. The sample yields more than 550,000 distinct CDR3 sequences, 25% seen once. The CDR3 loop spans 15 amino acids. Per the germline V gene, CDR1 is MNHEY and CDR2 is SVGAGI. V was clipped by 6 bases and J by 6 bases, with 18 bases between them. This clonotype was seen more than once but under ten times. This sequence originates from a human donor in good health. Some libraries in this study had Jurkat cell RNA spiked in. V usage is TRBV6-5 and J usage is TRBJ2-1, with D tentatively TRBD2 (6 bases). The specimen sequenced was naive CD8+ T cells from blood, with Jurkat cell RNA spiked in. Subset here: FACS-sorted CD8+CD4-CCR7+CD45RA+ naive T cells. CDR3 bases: TGTGCCAGCAGCTCCGCCGCGGGGATAAGCAATGAGCAGTTCTTC. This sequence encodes CASSSAAGISNEQFF.